Listed here are 13 T cell receptor beta chains from one sample, sequenced in a study of blood T cell repertoires in COVID-19. Sequenced by immunoSEQ multiplex PCR; TCRdb stores in-frame clones only, minus some. The sample holds 250,000 to 300,000 clones, 86% seen once. Sequenced material: PBMCs or T cells enriched from blood (not recorded which). The receptors were gathered from a man younger than 30 who had recovered from COVID-19.

The V call is TRBV4-1, the J call TRBJ2-7, with 9 positions matching TRBD1. Germline V lookup: CDR1 MGHRA, CDR2 YSYEKL. V shed 4 bases and J 0 bases; nucleotides not matched to a gene: 4. The CDR3 loop spans 15 amino acids. This CDR3 is CASSPYRGPSYEQYF. The DNA for the CDR3 is TGCGCCAGCAGCCCTTACAGGGGGCCCTCCTACGAGCAGTACTTC.

The chain joins TRBV7-2 to TRBJ2-1; the D gene is possibly TRBD2 (6 bases). The CDR3 contains 15 residues. Trimming left V 3 bases short and J 3 bases short, with 12 bases between. Per the germline V gene, CDR1 is SGHTA and CDR2 is FQGNSA. CDR3: CASSLDGGYYNEQFF. DNA for the CDR3: TGTGCCAGCAGCTTGGACGGGGGATACTACAATGAGCAGTTCTTC. Looking up the rest from reference TRBV7-2 and TRBJ2-1 gives the full variable domain: GAGVSQSPSNKVTEKGKDVELRCDPISGHTALYWYRQSLGQGLEFLIYFQGNSAPDKSGLPSDRFSAERTGGSVSTLTIQRTQQEDSAVYLCASSLDGGYYNEQFFGPGTRLTVL.

The chain recombines TRBV18 with TRBJ2-7, with 11 bases identical to TRBD1. CDR3 length: 15 residues. Per germline, CDR1 KGHSH and CDR2 LQKENI. Trimming took 3 bases from V and 2 from J; bases not matched to a gene: 3. CDR3 coding DNA: TGTGCCAGCTCACCTGGACAGGGGGCGGCCTACGAGCAGTACTTC. Amino acids: CASSPGQGAAYEQYF.

V is TRBV25-1 and J is TRBJ1-3; TRBD1 is a possible D gene (6 bases). The CDR3 runs 14 residues. The V gene lost 6 bases and the J gene lost 4 bases, with 13 bases spanning the gap. CDR1 is MGHDK, CDR2 SYGVNS, per germline. The CDR3 is CASRQGLRGNTIYF. DNA of the CDR3: TGTGCCAGCAGACAGGGTTTGAGAGGAAACACCATATATTTT.

The chain couples TRBV18 to TRBJ1-1; TRBD1 is a possible D gene (6 bases). The germline V and J ends were trimmed by 1 base and 0 bases, with 9 bases remaining between them. Germline CDR1 and CDR2: KGHSH and LQKENI. The CDR3 is 15 residues long. The CDR3: CASSPRTAMNTEAFF. In DNA, the CDR3 is TGTGCCAGCTCACCACGGACAGCTATGAACACTGAAGCTTTCTTT. Combining the CDR3 with reference TRBV18 and TRBJ1-1 gives the whole variable domain NAGVMQNPRHLVRRRGQEARLRCSPMKGHSHVYWYRQLPEEGLKFMVYLQKENIIDESGMPKERFSAEFPKEGPSILRIQQVVRGDSAAYFCASSPRTAMNTEAFFGQGTRLTVV.

A single count supports this clone. The rearrangement joins TRBV4-1 to TRBJ2-5; D uncertain. Trimming removed 3 bases from V and 1 base from J, with 6 bases in between. The CDR3 has 13 amino acids. The germline CDR1 and CDR2 sequences are MGHRA and YSYEKL. The CDR3 spells CASSHPFQETQYF. The CDR3 nucleotides read TGCGCCAGCAGCCACCCCTTCCAAGAGACCCAGTACTTC.

The V call is TRBV11-2, the J call TRBJ1-6, with 11 positions matching TRBD1. In germline, CDR1 is SGHAT, CDR2 FQNNGV. This CDR3 has 15 residues. J gave up 10 bases and V 5 bases, and 7 bases lay outside the gene matches. The CDR3, as DNA: TGTGCCAGCAGCACCTGGACAGGGGGCGGATCACCCCTCCACTTT. The encoded protein is CASSTWTGGGSPLHF.

The genes are TRBV10-2 and TRBJ1-1, with 9 positions matching TRBD1. The V and J ends lost 6 bases and 6 bases, in that order; junction bases with no gene match: 5. The CDR3 is made up of 13 amino acids. Germline values: CDR1 WSHSY, CDR2 SAAADI. CDR3 nucleotide sequence: TGCGCCAGCAGCGGACAGGGGAGCGCTGAAGCTTTCTTT. Its protein is CASSGQGSAEAFF.

V usage is TRBV3-1 (or the pseudogene TRBV3-2) and J usage is TRBJ2-7; 7 bases fit TRBD1. With V trimmed by 1 base and J by 4 bases, 1 base remained unmatched. Per the germline V gene, CDR1 is LGHDT and CDR2 is YNNKEL (reference sequence). The CDR3 is 13 residues long. The CDR3, as DNA: TGTGCCAGCAGCCAAGTGACAGGGTACGAGCAGTACTTC. It yields the protein CASSQVTGYEQYF.

V and J are TRBV20-1 and TRBJ1-2, with D unresolved. V gave up 3 bases and J gave up 3 bases, with 11 bases separating them. The CDR3 has 13 amino acids. Looked up from germline, CDR1 is DFQATT and CDR2 is SNEGSKA (reference sequence). The CDR3 is CSASIGQDYGYTF. CDR3 coding DNA: TGCAGTGCTAGTATCGGCCAGGACTATGGCTACACCTTC.

The CDR3 nucleotides are TGCGCCAGCAGCTTGTGGGCGACAGCCTACGAGCAGTACTTC. As protein: CASSLWATAYEQYF. The V and J genes are TRBV5-1 and TRBJ2-7; D is possibly TRBD1 (5 bases). Germline assignment: CDR1 SGHRS and CDR2 YFSETQ. The CDR3 runs to 14 residues. V lost 1 base and J 2 bases, leaving 10 bases between the germline ends. Full variable domain (remainder filled in from reference TRBV5-1 and TRBJ2-7): KAGVTQTPRYLIKTRGQQVTLSCSPISGHRSVSWYQQTPGQGLQFLFEYFSETQRNKGNFPGRFSGRQFSNSRSEMNVSTLELGDSALYLCASSLWATAYEQYFGPGTRLTVT.

This chain connects TRBV5-1 to TRBJ1-3; 8 positions match TRBD1. The CDR3 is 15 residues long. V was pared by 2 bases and J by 2 bases, with 3 bases of the junction left unmatched. Germline V gene sequence: CDR1 SGHRS, CDR2 YFSETQ. This CDR3 is CASSLGQGTGNTIYF. The CDR3 nucleotides read TGCGCCAGCAGCTTAGGACAGGGAACTGGAAACACCATATATTTT.

This clone was seen just once. This chain joins TRBV2 and TRBJ1-1; a possible D gene is TRBD1 (6 bases). Per germline, CDR1 SNHLY and CDR2 FYNNEI. Trimming pared 2 bases from V and 3 bases from J, leaving 13 bases between. The CDR3 sequence is 15 residues long. The CDR3 DNA sequence: TGTGCCAGCAGTGAATATGAACAGGGATACACTGAAGCTTTCTTT. Its protein is CASSEYEQGYTEAFF.